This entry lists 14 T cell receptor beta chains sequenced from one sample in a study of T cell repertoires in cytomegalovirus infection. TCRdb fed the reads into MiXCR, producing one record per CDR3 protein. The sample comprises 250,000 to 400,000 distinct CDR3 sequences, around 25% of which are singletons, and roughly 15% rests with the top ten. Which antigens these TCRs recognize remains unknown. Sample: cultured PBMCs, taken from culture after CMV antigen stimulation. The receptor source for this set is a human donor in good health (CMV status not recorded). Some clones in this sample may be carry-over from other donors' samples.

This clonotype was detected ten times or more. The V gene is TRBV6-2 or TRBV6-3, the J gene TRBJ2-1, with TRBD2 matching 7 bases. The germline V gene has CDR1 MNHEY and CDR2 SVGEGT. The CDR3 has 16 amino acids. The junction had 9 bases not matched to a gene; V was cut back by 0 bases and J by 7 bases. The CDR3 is CASSYSLLGRENEQFF. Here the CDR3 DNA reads TGTGCCAGCAGTTACTCGTTGTTGGGGAGGGAAAATGAGCAGTTCTTC.

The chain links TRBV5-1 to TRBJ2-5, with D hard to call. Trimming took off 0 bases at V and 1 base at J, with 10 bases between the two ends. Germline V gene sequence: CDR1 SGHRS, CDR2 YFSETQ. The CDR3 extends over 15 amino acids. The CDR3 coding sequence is TGCGCCAGCAGCTTGGCCAGGCAGTCCCAAGAGACCCAGTACTTC. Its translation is CASSLARQSQETQYF. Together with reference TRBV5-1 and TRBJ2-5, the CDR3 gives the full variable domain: KAGVTQTPRYLIKTRGQQVTLSCSPISGHRSVSWYQQTPGQGLQFLFEYFSETQRNKGNFPGRFSGRQFSNSRSEMNVSTLELGDSALYLCASSLARQSQETQYFGPGTRLLVL.

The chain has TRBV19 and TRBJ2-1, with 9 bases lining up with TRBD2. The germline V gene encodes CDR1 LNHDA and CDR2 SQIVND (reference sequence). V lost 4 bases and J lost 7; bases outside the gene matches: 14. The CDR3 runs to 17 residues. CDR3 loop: CASSRPTGAGGYNEQFF. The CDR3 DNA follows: TGTGCCAGTAGTAGGCCCACAGGGGCGGGAGGGTATAATGAGCAGTTCTTC.

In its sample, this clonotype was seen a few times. The CDR3 DNA sequence: TGTGCCAGCAGCATCTCCGGGACACAGTCCAATGAGCAGTTCTTC. Translation: CASSISGTQSNEQFF. The chain has TRBV11-3 and TRBJ2-1; D may be TRBD1 (6 bases). CDR1 is SGHNT and CDR2 is YENEEA in the germline V gene. The V end was cut by 5 bases, the J end by 6 bases, with 17 bases between. This CDR3 contains 15 residues.

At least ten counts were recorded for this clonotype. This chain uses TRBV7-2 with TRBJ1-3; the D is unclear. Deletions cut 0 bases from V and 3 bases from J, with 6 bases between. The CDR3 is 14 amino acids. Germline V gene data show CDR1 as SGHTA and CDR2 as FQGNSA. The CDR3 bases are TGTGCCAGCAGCTTAGCACAGCTTGGAAACACCATATATTTT. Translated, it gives CASSLAQLGNTIYF.

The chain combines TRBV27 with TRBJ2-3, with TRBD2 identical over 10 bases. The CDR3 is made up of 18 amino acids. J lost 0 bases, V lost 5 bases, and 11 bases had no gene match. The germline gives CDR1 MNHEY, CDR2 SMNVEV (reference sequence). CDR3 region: CASSLRTSGRLSTDTQYF. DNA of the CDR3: TGTGCCAGCAGTCTACGGACTAGCGGCAGACTTAGCACAGATACGCAGTATTTT.

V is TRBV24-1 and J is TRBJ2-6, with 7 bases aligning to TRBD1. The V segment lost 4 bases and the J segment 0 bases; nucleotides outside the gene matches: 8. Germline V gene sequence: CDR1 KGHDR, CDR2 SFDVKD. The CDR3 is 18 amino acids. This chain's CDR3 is CATSEASGQSSGANVLTF. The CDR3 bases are TGTGCCACCAGTGAGGCCTCGGGACAGAGCTCTGGGGCCAACGTCCTGACTTTC.

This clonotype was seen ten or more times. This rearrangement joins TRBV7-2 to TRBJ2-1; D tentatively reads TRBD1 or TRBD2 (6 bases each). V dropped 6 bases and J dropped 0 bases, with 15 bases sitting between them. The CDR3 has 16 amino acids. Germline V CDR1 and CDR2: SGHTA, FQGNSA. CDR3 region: CASRGTGQTSYNEQFF. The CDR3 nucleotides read TGTGCCAGCAGAGGGACTGGACAGACCTCCTACAATGAGCAGTTCTTC.

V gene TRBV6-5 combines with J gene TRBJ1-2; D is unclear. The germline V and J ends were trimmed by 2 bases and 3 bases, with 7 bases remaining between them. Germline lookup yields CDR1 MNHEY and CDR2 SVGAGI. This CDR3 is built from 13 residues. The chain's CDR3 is CASSYSRYYGYTF. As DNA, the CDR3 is TGTGCCAGCAGTTACAGCCGGTACTATGGCTACACCTTC.

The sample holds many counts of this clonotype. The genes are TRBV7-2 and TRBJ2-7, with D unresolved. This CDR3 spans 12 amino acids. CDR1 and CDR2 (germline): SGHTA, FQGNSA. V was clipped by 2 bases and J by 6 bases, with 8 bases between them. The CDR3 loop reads CASSLYRVEQYF. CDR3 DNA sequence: TGTGCCAGCAGCTTATATCGCGTCGAGCAGTACTTC.

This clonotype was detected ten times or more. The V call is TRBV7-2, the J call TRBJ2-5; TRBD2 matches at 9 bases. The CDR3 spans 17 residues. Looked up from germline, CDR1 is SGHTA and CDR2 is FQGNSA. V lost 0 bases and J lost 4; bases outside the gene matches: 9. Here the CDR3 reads CASSLAFRGRAGETQYF. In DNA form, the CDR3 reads TGTGCCAGCAGCTTAGCGTTCCGCGGGAGGGCCGGAGAGACCCAGTACTTC. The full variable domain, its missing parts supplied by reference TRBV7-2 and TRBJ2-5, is GAGVSQSPSNKVTEKGKDVELRCDPISGHTALYWYRQSLGQGLEFLIYFQGNSAPDKSGLPSDRFSAERTGGSVSTLTIQRTQQEDSAVYLCASSLAFRGRAGETQYFGPGTRLLVL.

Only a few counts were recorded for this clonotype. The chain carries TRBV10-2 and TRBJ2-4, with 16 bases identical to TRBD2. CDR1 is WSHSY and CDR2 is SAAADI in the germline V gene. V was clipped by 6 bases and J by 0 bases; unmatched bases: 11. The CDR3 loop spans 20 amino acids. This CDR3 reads CASSSRPGLAGGVAKNIQYF. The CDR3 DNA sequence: TGCGCCAGCAGCTCTCGCCCGGGACTAGCGGGAGGGGTAGCCAAAAACATTCAGTACTTC.

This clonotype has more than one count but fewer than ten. In nucleotides, the CDR3 is TGCAGTGCTAGAATGGCAGTCGTCCATAGCGGGACACAGTTCTTC. It codes for CSARMAVVHSGTQFF. The chain couples TRBV20-1 to TRBJ2-1; 8 nucleotides agree with TRBD2. V gave up 2 bases and J gave up 13 bases; unmatched junction bases: 16. The germline CDR1 and CDR2 sequences are DFQATT and SNEGSKA (reference sequence). This CDR3 is 15 amino acids long.

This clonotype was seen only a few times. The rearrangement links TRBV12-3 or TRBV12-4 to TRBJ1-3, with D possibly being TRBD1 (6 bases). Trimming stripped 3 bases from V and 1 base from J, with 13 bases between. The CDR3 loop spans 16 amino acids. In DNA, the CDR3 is TGTGCCAGCAGTTTTACCGGACAGAGATCTGGAAACACCATATATTTT. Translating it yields CASSFTGQRSGNTIYF.